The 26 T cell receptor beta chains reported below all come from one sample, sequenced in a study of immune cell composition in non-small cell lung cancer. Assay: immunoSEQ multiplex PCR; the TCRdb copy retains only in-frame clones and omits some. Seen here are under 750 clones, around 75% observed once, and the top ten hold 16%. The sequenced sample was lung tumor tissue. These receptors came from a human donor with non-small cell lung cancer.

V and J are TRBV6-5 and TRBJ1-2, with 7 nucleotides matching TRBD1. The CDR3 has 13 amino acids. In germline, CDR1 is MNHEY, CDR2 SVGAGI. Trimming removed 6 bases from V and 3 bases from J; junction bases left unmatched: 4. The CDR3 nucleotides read TGTGCCAGCAGGGGAACAGGGGACTATGGCTACACCTTC. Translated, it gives CASRGTGDYGYTF.

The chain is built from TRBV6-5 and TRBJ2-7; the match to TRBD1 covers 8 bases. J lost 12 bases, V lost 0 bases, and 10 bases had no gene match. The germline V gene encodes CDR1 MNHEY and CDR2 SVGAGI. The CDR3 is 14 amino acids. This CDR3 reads CASSYSTGQGPRYF. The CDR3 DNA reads TGTGCCAGCAGTTACTCGACCGGACAGGGTCCTCGGTACTTC.

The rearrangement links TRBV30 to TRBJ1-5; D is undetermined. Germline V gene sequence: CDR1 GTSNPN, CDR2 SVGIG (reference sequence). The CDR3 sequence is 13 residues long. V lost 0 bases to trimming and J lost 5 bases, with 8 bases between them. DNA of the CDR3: TGTGCCTGGAGTGTGGGCTGGGATCAGCCCCAGCATTTT. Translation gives CAWSVGWDQPQHF.

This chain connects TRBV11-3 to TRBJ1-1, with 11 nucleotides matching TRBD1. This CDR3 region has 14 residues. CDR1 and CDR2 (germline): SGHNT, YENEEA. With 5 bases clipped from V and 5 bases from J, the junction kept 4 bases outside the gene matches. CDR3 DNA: TGTGCCAGCAGCACGTGGGACAGGGGGACTGAAGCTTTCTTT. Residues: CASSTWDRGTEAFF.

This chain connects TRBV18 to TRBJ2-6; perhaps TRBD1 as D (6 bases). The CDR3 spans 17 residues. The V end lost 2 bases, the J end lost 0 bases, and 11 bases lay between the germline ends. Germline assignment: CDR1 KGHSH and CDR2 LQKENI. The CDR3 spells CASSPWADSSGANVLTF. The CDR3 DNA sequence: TGTGCCAGCTCACCATGGGCGGACAGCTCTGGGGCCAACGTCCTGACTTTC.

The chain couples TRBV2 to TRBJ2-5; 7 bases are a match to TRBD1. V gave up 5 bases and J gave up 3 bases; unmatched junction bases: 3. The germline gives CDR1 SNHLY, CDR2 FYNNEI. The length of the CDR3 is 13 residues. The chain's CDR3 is CASSRDREETQYF. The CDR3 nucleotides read TGTGCCAGCAGTAGAGACAGGGAAGAGACCCAGTACTTC.

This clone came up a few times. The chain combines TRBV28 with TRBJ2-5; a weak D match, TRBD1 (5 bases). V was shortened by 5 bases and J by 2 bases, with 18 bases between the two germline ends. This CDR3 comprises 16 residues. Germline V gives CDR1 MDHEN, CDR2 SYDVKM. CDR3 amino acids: CASSGWGRPGQETQYF. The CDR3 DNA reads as TGTGCCAGCAGTGGGTGGGGCCGACCGGGTCAAGAGACCCAGTACTTC.

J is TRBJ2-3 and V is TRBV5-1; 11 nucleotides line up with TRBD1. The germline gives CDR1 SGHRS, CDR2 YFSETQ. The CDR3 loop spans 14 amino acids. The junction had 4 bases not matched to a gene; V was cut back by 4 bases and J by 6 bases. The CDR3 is CASSMGQGEDTQYF. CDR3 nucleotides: TGCGCCAGCAGCATGGGACAGGGGGAGGATACGCAGTATTTT.

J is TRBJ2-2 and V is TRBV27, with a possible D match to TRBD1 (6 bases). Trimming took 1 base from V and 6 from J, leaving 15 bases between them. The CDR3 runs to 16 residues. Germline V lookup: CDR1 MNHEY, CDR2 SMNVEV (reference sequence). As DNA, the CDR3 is TGTGCCAGCAGTTTATTTACAGGGTCCCCGTCCGGGGAGCTGTTTTTT. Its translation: CASSLFTGSPSGELFF.

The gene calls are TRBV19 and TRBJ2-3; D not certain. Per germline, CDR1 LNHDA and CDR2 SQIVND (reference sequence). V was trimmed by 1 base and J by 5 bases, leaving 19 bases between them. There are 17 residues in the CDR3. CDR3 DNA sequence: TGTGCCAGTAGTATAGTTCAATCAGGTTTCTTGGTAGATACGCAGTATTTT. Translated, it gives CASSIVQSGFLVDTQYF.

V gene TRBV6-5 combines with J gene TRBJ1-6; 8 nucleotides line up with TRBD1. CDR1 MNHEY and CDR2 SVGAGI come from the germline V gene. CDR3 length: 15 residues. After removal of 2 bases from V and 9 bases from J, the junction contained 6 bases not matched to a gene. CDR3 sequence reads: CASSYRTGPSSPLHF. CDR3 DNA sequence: TGTGCCAGCAGTTACCGGACAGGGCCTAGTTCACCCCTCCACTTT.

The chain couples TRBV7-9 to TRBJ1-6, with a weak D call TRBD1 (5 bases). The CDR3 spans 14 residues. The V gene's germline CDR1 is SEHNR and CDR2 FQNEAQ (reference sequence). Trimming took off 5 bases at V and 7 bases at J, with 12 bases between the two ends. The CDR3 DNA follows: TGTGCCAGCAGCAGGGCAGGGTGGAATTCACCCCTCCACTTT. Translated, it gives CASSRAGWNSPLHF.

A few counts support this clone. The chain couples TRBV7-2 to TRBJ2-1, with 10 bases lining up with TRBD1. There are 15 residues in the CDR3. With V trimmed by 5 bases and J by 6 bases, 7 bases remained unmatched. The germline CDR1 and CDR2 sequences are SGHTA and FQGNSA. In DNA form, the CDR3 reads TGTGCCAGCAGCAGCTCCGGGACAGGGGTCAATGAGCAGTTCTTC. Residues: CASSSSGTGVNEQFF.

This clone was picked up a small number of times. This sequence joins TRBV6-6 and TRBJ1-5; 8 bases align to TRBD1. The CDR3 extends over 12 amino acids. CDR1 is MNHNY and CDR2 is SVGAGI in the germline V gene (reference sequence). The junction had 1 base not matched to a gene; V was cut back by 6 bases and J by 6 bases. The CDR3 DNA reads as TGTGCCAGCAGCCAGGGGGCTCAGCCCCAGCATTTT. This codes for CASSQGAQPQHF.

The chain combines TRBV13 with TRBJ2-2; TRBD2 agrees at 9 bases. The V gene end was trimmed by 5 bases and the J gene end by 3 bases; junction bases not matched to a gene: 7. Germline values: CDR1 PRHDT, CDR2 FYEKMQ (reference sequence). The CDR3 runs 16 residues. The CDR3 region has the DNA TGTGCCAGCAGCCCGTGGCGGGGGGGAGACACCGGGGAGCTGTTTTTT. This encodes CASSPWRGGDTGELFF.

For the CDR3, the DNA is TGTGCCAGCAGCTCGACGAGGACTAGCCCCTACGAGCAGTACTTC. It codes for CASSSTRTSPYEQYF. The chain employs TRBV11-1 and TRBJ2-7; 8 nucleotides line up with TRBD2. CDR1 is SGHAT, CDR2 FQDESV, per germline (reference sequence). J was trimmed by 2 bases and V by 4 bases; bases with no gene match: 7. This CDR3 comprises 15 residues.

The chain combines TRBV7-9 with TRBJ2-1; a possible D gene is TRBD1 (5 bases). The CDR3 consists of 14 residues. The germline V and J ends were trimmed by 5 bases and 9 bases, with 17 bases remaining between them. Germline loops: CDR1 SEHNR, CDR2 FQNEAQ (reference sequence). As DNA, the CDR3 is TGTGCCAGCAGCCCCCAGGGCACAGTAGGTGAGCAGTTCTTC. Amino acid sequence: CASSPQGTVGEQFF.

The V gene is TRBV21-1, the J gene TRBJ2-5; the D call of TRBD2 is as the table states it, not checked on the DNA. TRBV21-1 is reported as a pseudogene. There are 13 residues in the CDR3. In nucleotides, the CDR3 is TGTGCCAGCAGCGACTTACTAGGAGAGACCCAGTACTTC. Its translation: CASSDLLGETQYF.

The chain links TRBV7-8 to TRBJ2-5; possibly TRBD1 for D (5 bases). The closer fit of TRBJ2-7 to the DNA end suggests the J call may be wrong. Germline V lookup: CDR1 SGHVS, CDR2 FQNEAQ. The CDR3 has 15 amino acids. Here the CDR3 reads CASTLDSTFLYEQYF. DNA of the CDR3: TGTGCCAGCACCCTCGACAGTACCTTTTTATACGAGCAGTACTTC.

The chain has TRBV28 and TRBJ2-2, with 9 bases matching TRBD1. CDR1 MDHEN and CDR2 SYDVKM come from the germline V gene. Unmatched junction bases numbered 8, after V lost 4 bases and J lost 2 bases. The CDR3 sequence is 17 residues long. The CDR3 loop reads CASSSSPGQGNTGELFF. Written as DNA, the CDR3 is TGTGCCAGCAGTTCATCTCCGGGACAGGGAAACACCGGGGAGCTGTTTTTT.

CDR3: CASSAGVSNQPQHF. The DNA for the CDR3 is TGTGCCAGCTCCGCAGGGGTTAGCAATCAGCCCCAGCATTTT. The V and J genes are TRBV9 and TRBJ1-5, with a tentative D call TRBD1 (6 bases). The V and J ends lost 7 bases and 0 bases respectively, with 11 bases between them. The CDR3 spans 14 residues. Per the germline V gene, CDR1 is SGDLS and CDR2 is YYNGEE. The whole variable domain, filled in from reference TRBV9 and TRBJ1-5, reads DSGVTQTPKHLITATGQRVTLRCSPRSGDLSVYWYQQSLDQGLQFLIQYYNGEERAKGNILERFSAQQFPDLHSELNLSSLELGDSALYFCASSAGVSNQPQHFGDGTRLSIL.

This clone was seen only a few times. The CDR3 spells CASSHGQGNNEQFF. As DNA, the CDR3 is TGTGCCAGCTCCCACGGGCAGGGTAACAATGAGCAGTTCTTC. The rearrangement uses TRBV18 and TRBJ2-1; maybe TRBD1 (5 bases). This CDR3 has 14 amino acids. Per the germline V gene, CDR1 is KGHSH and CDR2 is LQKENI. Trimming took 6 bases from V and 5 from J, leaving 14 bases between them.

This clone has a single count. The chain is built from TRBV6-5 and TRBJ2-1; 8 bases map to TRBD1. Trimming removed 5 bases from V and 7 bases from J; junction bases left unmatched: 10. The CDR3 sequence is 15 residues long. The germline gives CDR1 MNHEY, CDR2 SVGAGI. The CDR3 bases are TGTGCCAGCAGTACATCAGGGGGCAGTAAGAATGAGCAGTTCTTC. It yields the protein CASSTSGGSKNEQFF.

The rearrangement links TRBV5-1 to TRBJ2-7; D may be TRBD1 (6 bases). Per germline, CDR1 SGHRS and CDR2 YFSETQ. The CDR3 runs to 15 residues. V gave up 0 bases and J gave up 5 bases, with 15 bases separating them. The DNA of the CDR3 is TGCGCCAGCAGCTTGGGACAGGATGCGATCCACGAGCAGTACTTC. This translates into CASSLGQDAIHEQYF.

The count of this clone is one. The CDR3 here is CASSLRHLILNQPQHF. The CDR3 nucleotides are TGTGCCAGCAGTTTAAGACATTTGATCCTTAATCAGCCCCAGCATTTT. The V call is TRBV6-5, the J call TRBJ1-5; D is unresolved. Trimming shortened V by 4 bases and J by 4 bases, and 17 bases separated the two germline ends. CDR3 size: 16 residues. CDR1 and CDR2 from the germline V gene are MNHEY and SVGAGI.

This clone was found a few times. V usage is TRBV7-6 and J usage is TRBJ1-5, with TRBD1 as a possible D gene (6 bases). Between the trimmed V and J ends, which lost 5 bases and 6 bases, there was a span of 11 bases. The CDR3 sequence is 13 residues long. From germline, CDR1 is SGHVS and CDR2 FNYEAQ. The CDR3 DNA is TGTGCCAGCAGCCGAGGGGGGGGTCAGCCCCAGCATTTT. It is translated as CASSRGGGQPQHF. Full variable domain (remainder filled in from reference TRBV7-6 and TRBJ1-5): GAGVSQSPRYKVTKRGQDVALRCDPISGHVSLYWYRQALGQGPEFLTYFNYEAQQDKSGLPNDRFSAERPEGSISTLTIQRTEQRDSAMYRCASSRGGGQPQHFGDGTRLSIL.